These T cell receptor beta chains were read from a single sample in a study of T cell changes during pregnancy in multiple sclerosis. Produced via immunoSEQ multiplex PCR; TCRdb's table is partial and in-frame only. This sample has around 80,000 clones, with 90% to 95% found just once. Source: peripheral blood, taken before pregnancy. These receptors were obtained from a female donor with multiple sclerosis, enrolled in a pregnancy study. CDR3s leave out the opening cysteine and the closing phenylalanine or tryptophan. Each record gives: CDR3 protein, V gene.

CDR3 protein: SVEEGRGLGAEAF; V gene: TRBV29-1
CDR3 protein: ACSRGDNYGYT; V gene: TRBV6-5
CDR3 protein: ASSLSGRASYTQY; V gene: TRBV5-1
CDR3 protein: ASSLDGFYGYT; V gene: TRBV6-5
CDR3 protein: ASSLTGASTGELF; V gene: TRBV6-6
CDR3 protein: ASSQELGTGRNYGYT; V gene: TRBV4-2
CDR3 protein: ASRTSGMTYEQY; V gene: TRBV28
CDR3 protein: ASSPISPAYEQY; V gene: TRBV27
CDR3 protein: ASSAPGLAGTYEQY; V gene: TRBV25-1
CDR3 protein: ASSLVTNQETQY; V gene: TRBV5-4